The 20 T cell receptor beta chains below all came from one sample that was sequenced in a study of T cells after yellow fever vaccination. TCRdb passed the 5' RACE reads through MiXCR, listing each CDR3 protein once. In the table there are 550,000 or so distinct CDR3 sequences, under 25% of which are singletons. The sequencing used PBMCs, collected 15 days after the yellow fever booster vaccination. These receptors were taken from a man aged 30 to 45 who received the YFV17D yellow fever vaccine.

The chain is built from TRBV4-3 and TRBJ1-1; TRBD1 matches at 8 bases. With 5 bases clipped from V and 4 bases from J, the junction kept 9 bases outside the gene matches. Per germline, CDR1 LGHNA and CDR2 YSLEER. CDR3 length: 15 residues. Here the CDR3 DNA reads TGCGCCAGCAGCGCAAGACAGGGGATCGTCACTGAAGCTTTCTTT. It is translated as CASSARQGIVTEAFF.

This clonotype was observed a few times. The chain uses TRBV5-1 and TRBJ1-2; possibly TRBD1 for D (5 bases). This CDR3 contains 15 residues. V lost 1 base and J 1 base, leaving 11 bases between the germline ends. CDR1 SGHRS and CDR2 YFSETQ come from the germline V gene. CDR3 nucleotide sequence: TGCGCCAGCAGCTTGAGAGACAGCCATAACTATGGCTACACCTTC. Translation gives CASSLRDSHNYGYTF.

This clonotype was seen more than once but under ten times. The V call is TRBV5-1, the J call TRBJ2-5; 7 bases are a match to TRBD1. The CDR3 covers 15 residues. V trimming: 4 bases; J trimming: 3 bases; junction bases outside the gene matches: 9. Germline CDR1 is SGHRS and CDR2 is YFSETQ. For the CDR3, the DNA is TGCGCCAGCAGCACGGGACAGTGGGCCGAAGAGACCCAGTACTTC. Translated: CASSTGQWAEETQYF.

This chain links TRBV6-1 with TRBJ2-1; D remains unclear. The CDR3 is 14 residues long. Trimming stripped 3 bases from V and 4 bases from J, with 10 bases between. Germline V gives CDR1 MNHNS, CDR2 SASEGT. The CDR3 sequence is CASSDRRTYNEQFF. The DNA of the CDR3 is TGTGCCAGCAGTGATCGACGGACGTACAATGAGCAGTTCTTC.

The chain links TRBV7-2 to TRBJ2-3, with D unresolved. V was cut by 7 bases and J by 4 bases, with 15 bases left in between. The germline CDR1 and CDR2 sequences are SGHTA and FQGNSA. The CDR3 runs 14 residues. The DNA of the CDR3 is TGTGCCAGCACCGATTGGCCGAAGGCAGATACGCAGTATTTT. Translation gives CASTDWPKADTQYF.

The chain combines TRBV3-1 with TRBJ2-1; D remains unclear. The CDR3 has 15 residues. From germline, CDR1 is LGHDT and CDR2 YNNKEL (reference sequence). V lost 9 bases to trimming and J lost 1 base, with 16 bases between them. The CDR3 sequence is CASRTAEASYNEQFF. CDR3 DNA sequence: TGTGCCAGTCGGACGGCCGAGGCTTCCTACAATGAGCAGTTCTTC.

This clonotype was recorded a few times. V usage is TRBV20-1 and J usage is TRBJ2-1, with TRBD1 as a possible D gene (6 bases). Germline V gene sequence: CDR1 DFQATT, CDR2 SNEGSKA (reference sequence). The V gene lost 6 bases and the J gene lost 11 bases, with 17 bases spanning the gap. The CDR3 sequence is 12 residues long. CDR3 nucleotides: TGCAGTGCCCATACAGGGCCCCTAAAGCAGTTCTTC. Translation: CSAHTGPLKQFF.

This clonotype was observed a handful of times. The chain links TRBV3-1 to TRBJ2-1; possibly TRBD1 for D (5 bases). The germline V and J ends were trimmed by 7 bases and 1 base, with 17 bases remaining between them. CDR1 and CDR2 (germline): LGHDT, YNNKEL (reference sequence). This CDR3 is built from 16 residues. In DNA form, the CDR3 reads TGTGCCAGCACCAGATCCTCCAGGGATTCCTACAATGAGCAGTTCTTC. This translates into CASTRSSRDSYNEQFF.

The table lists this clonotype with a few counts. The chain is built from TRBV20-1 and TRBJ1-2, with TRBD1 matching over 9 bases. Germline CDR1 is DFQATT and CDR2 is SNEGSKA (reference sequence). V was clipped by 5 bases and J by 4 bases; unmatched bases: 14. CDR3 length: 16 residues. Here the CDR3 DNA reads TGCAGTGCTCTGGGAGACACAGGGGGCCAAGGCTATGGCTACACCTTC. Protein: CSALGDTGGQGYGYTF.

This clonotype has a count of ten or more. This sequence joins TRBV19 and TRBJ1-5; D is unresolved. The germline V and J ends were trimmed by 3 bases and 0 bases, with 9 bases remaining between them. CDR3 length: 15 residues. Germline loops: CDR1 LNHDA, CDR2 SQIVND (reference sequence). The CDR3 DNA is TGTGCCAGTAGTATCCTCGGGGATAGCAATCAGCCCCAGCATTTT. Residues: CASSILGDSNQPQHF.

This clonotype was picked up a small number of times. This chain connects TRBV28 to TRBJ2-4; the D call may be TRBD1 or TRBD2 (5 bases each). V lost 4 bases to trimming and J lost 6 bases, with 10 bases between them. Germline V CDR1 and CDR2: MDHEN, SYDVKM. CDR3 length: 13 residues. CDR3 in DNA: TGTGCCAGCAGTTCCGGGACCACAAACATTCAGTACTTC. This encodes CASSSGTTNIQYF.

This clonotype has at least ten counts. This chain links TRBV10-2 with TRBJ2-7; D perhaps matches TRBD1 (6 bases). The germline CDR1 and CDR2 sequences are WSHSY and SAAADI. V lost 6 bases and J 2 bases, leaving 11 bases between the germline ends. The length of the CDR3 is 13 residues. The CDR3 protein is CASSRDKPYEQYF. Written as DNA, the CDR3 is TGCGCCAGCAGCAGGGACAAGCCCTACGAGCAGTACTTC.

This clonotype was seen a few times. Written as DNA, the CDR3 is TGTGCCAGCGCCTCGGGGTCAGGGTACACCTACGAGCAGTACTTC. This encodes CASASGSGYTYEQYF. The rearrangement uses TRBV25-1 and TRBJ2-7; perhaps D is TRBD1 or TRBD2 (5 bases each). V was clipped by 8 bases and J by 2 bases, with 19 bases between them. Germline CDR1 and CDR2: MGHDK and SYGVNS. This CDR3 comprises 15 residues.

The V and J genes are TRBV2 and TRBJ2-5; tentatively, D is TRBD2 (7 bases). This CDR3 comprises 16 residues. Deletions cut 6 bases from V and 1 base from J, with 18 bases between. Germline CDR1 and CDR2: SNHLY and FYNNEI. The CDR3 region has the DNA TGTGCCAGCAGAAAACAGGGAGGGGCCGTCCAAGAGACCCAGTACTTC. Translation gives CASRKQGGAVQETQYF.

V is TRBV29-1 and J is TRBJ1-4, with D unclear. CDR3 length equals 10 residues. The V end lost 6 bases, the J end lost 8 bases, and 7 bases lay between the germline ends. The germline V gene has CDR1 SQVTM and CDR2 ANQGSEA. The CDR3 sequence: CSVQEEKLFF. In nucleotides, the CDR3 is TGCAGCGTACAAGAGGAAAAACTGTTTTTT.

The V and J genes are TRBV27 and TRBJ2-5, with D maybe TRBD2 (6 bases). Trimming removed 1 base at V and 1 base at J, with 10 bases between. Germline V gives CDR1 MNHEY, CDR2 SMNVEV (reference sequence). The CDR3 sequence is 15 residues long. This chain's CDR3 is CASSLYGRSQETQYF. The CDR3 region has the DNA TGTGCCAGCAGTTTATACGGGAGAAGCCAAGAGACCCAGTACTTC.

Only a few counts were recorded for this clonotype. The V gene is TRBV5-6, the J gene TRBJ2-2; D remains ambiguous. With 0 bases removed from V and 2 bases from J, the gap between germline ends came to 14 bases. Germline V lookup: CDR1 SGHDT, CDR2 YYEEEE. The CDR3 runs to 17 residues. The DNA of the CDR3 is TGTGCCAGCAGCTTGGGAATTAGGTGGGCCAACACCGGGGAGCTGTTTTTT. Residues: CASSLGIRWANTGELFF.

The rearrangement uses TRBV12-3 or TRBV12-4 and TRBJ2-4; the D is unclear. The CDR3 spans 13 residues. V lost 4 bases and J lost 7, with 11 bases in between. DNA for the CDR3: TGTGCCAGCAGTTATGCCTCAGTTAACATTCAGTACTTC. Protein product: CASSYASVNIQYF.

The V and J genes are TRBV10-1 and TRBJ2-2; TRBD2 might be the D (5 bases). Germline CDR1 WNHNN, CDR2 SYGVQD (reference sequence). The CDR3 has 14 amino acids. V was trimmed by 8 bases and J by 5 bases, leaving 15 bases between them. CDR3 protein: CASSSPGTTGELFF. CDR3 nucleotide sequence: TGCGCCAGCTCTTCCCCGGGAACAACCGGGGAGCTGTTTTTT.

The gene calls are TRBV6-1 and TRBJ1-5; the match to TRBD1 covers 7 bases. With 4 bases clipped from V and 7 bases from J, the junction kept 10 bases outside the gene matches. Germline V gives CDR1 MNHNS, CDR2 SASEGT. This CDR3 region has 15 residues. For the CDR3, the DNA is TGTGCCAGCAGTGGACGACAGGGTTTCGGGCAGCCCCAGCATTTT. It codes for CASSGRQGFGQPQHF.